The rows below give T cell receptor beta chains drawn from one sample of a study of cytomegalovirus exposure and HLA in healthy donors. Assay: immunoSEQ multiplex PCR; the TCRdb copy retains only in-frame clones and omits some. The table records 180,000 or so clones, over 65% of them present only once. The sequenced material came from PBMCs. These receptors originate from a man between 18 and 29 years old in good health and CMV-seronegative. CDR3s include the opening cysteine and the closing phenylalanine or tryptophan. Each record gives: J gene, V gene, clone size, D gene, CDR3 DNA, CDR3 protein. D genes are given only for firm matches. Clone size is not always given. Where it is, it says once, few, many or a class for expanded clones.

j_call: TRBJ1-2
v_call: TRBV28
clone_size: once
d_call: TRBD1
cdr3_nt: TGTGCCAGCAGTTCCTCGGGACAGGTGACTAACTATGGCTACACCTTC
cdr3_aa: CASSSSGQVTNYGYTF

j_call: TRBJ2-5
v_call: TRBV6-5
clone_size: once
d_call: TRBD2
cdr3_nt: TGTGCCAGCAGTTATGCGTCTAGCGGCAATAGGGAGACCCAGTACTTC
cdr3_aa: CASSYASSGNRETQYF

j_call: TRBJ2-7
v_call: TRBV5-1
clone_size: .
d_call: TRBD2
cdr3_nt: TGCGCCAGCAGCTTGGCCCTTACTAGCGGGAGGGCCGACGAGCAGTACTTC
cdr3_aa: CASSLALTSGRADEQYF

j_call: TRBJ2-5
v_call: TRBV2
clone_size: .
d_call: TRBD1
cdr3_nt: TGTGCCAGCAGTGCAAGGGGGCTATTTGGTCAGGGCGAATTCGGAAGGAGGCAAGAGACCCAGTACTTC
cdr3_aa: CASSARGLFGQGEFGRRQETQYF

j_call: TRBJ1-3
v_call: TRBV21-1
clone_size: once
d_call: .
cdr3_nt: TGTGCCAGCAGCAAAGAGCCGGACACCCGGTCTGTTGGAAACACCATATATTTT
cdr3_aa: CASSKEPDTRSVGNTIYF

j_call: TRBJ2-7
v_call: TRBV6-5
clone_size: .
d_call: TRBD2
cdr3_nt: TGTGCCAGCAGCTACACCGGGACTAGCGGGAGTACCGAGCAGTACTTC
cdr3_aa: CASSYTGTSGSTEQYF

j_call: TRBJ1-1
v_call: TRBV9
clone_size: .
d_call: TRBD1
cdr3_nt: TGTGCCAGCAGCGAGCGGACAGGGTCCATGAACACTGAAGCTTTCTTT
cdr3_aa: CASSERTGSMNTEAFF

j_call: TRBJ2-3
v_call: TRBV5-4
clone_size: .
d_call: TRBD1
cdr3_nt: TGTGCCAGCAGCTCACCGGGACAGGGAGGGTATACGCAGTATTTT
cdr3_aa: CASSSPGQGGYTQYF

j_call: TRBJ1-1
v_call: TRBV5-1
clone_size: .
d_call: TRBD1
cdr3_nt: TGCGCCAGCAGCGACGCAGGGGGTAGGGGCGCTGAAGCTTTCTTT
cdr3_aa: CASSDAGGRGAEAFF

j_call: TRBJ2-1
v_call: TRBV18
clone_size: few
d_call: .
cdr3_nt: TGTGCCAGCTCACCATACTCCTCCTACAATGAGCAGTTCTTC
cdr3_aa: CASSPYSSYNEQFF

j_call: TRBJ2-7
v_call: TRBV28
clone_size: .
d_call: TRBD1
cdr3_nt: TGTGCCAGCAGGGTGGACAGGGGGTTTACCTACGAGCAGTACTTC
cdr3_aa: CASRVDRGFTYEQYF

j_call: TRBJ2-3
v_call: TRBV7-8
clone_size: .
d_call: TRBD1
cdr3_nt: TGTGCCAGCAGCCCTCTCAGGGGGACAGTTTCAGATACGCAGTATTTT
cdr3_aa: CASSPLRGTVSDTQYF

j_call: TRBJ2-1
v_call: TRBV30
clone_size: .
d_call: .
cdr3_nt: TGTGCCTGGAGGCCGAGCTCCTACAATGAGCAGTTCTTC
cdr3_aa: CAWRPSSYNEQFF

j_call: TRBJ2-2
v_call: TRBV27
clone_size: .
d_call: .
cdr3_nt: TGTGCCAGCAGTTCTCCGACCGGGGAGCTGTTTTTT
cdr3_aa: CASSSPTGELFF

j_call: TRBJ1-1
v_call: TRBV5-1
clone_size: .
d_call: TRBD1
cdr3_nt: TGCGCCAGCAGCGCCGGACAGGGGAGGGCTGAAGCTTTCTTT
cdr3_aa: CASSAGQGRAEAFF

j_call: TRBJ1-4
v_call: TRBV7-9
clone_size: .
d_call: .
cdr3_nt: TGTGCCAGCAGCTTAGTACGGGGGGGAAGTGAAAAACTGTTTTTT
cdr3_aa: CASSLVRGGSEKLFF

j_call: TRBJ1-6
v_call: TRBV27
clone_size: .
d_call: TRBD1
cdr3_nt: TGTGCCAGCAGGCCGGGACAGTATAATTCACCCCTCCACTTT
cdr3_aa: CASRPGQYNSPLHF

j_call: TRBJ2-5
v_call: TRBV13
clone_size: .
d_call: .
cdr3_nt: TGTGCCAGCAGCTCCGAAGGGGAGGCGGGGGAGACCCAGTACTTC
cdr3_aa: CASSSEGEAGETQYF

j_call: TRBJ2-3
v_call: TRBV11-3
clone_size: .
d_call: .
cdr3_nt: TGTGCCAGCAGTCCCGGGGGAACTAGCACAGATACGCAGTATTTT
cdr3_aa: CASSPGGTSTDTQYF

j_call: TRBJ2-3
v_call: TRBV5-1
clone_size: few
d_call: TRBD2
cdr3_nt: TGCGCCAGCAGCTCATCCTTGGGAGGGTCAGATACGCAGTATTTT
cdr3_aa: CASSSSLGGSDTQYF

j_call: TRBJ2-7
v_call: TRBV11-2
clone_size: few
d_call: .
cdr3_nt: TGTGCCAGCAGCTCGGAGCGGTTCGAGCAGTACTTC
cdr3_aa: CASSSERFEQYF

j_call: TRBJ1-2
v_call: TRBV27
clone_size: .
d_call: .
cdr3_nt: TGTGCCAGCAGTTTTAGGTTGGACAGTCCCTATGGCTACACCTTC
cdr3_aa: CASSFRLDSPYGYTF

j_call: TRBJ2-1
v_call: TRBV28
clone_size: .
d_call: TRBD2
cdr3_nt: TGTGCCAGCGGAACTAGCGGGAGCAACAATGAGCAGTTCTTC
cdr3_aa: CASGTSGSNNEQFF

j_call: TRBJ1-6
v_call: TRBV9
clone_size: .
d_call: .
cdr3_nt: TGTGCCAGCAGCGCAGGGTCCCGGAGTTCACCCCTCCACTTT
cdr3_aa: CASSAGSRSSPLHF

j_call: TRBJ2-1
v_call: TRBV9
clone_size: .
d_call: .
cdr3_nt: TGTGCCAGCAGCGTAGCTGGGGCGAGACCCTACAATGAGCAGTTCTTC
cdr3_aa: CASSVAGARPYNEQFF

j_call: TRBJ1-6
v_call: TRBV18
clone_size: .
d_call: .
cdr3_nt: TGTGCCAGCTCACTCACAGGAGATTCTGGATATAATTCACCCCTCCACTTT
cdr3_aa: CASSLTGDSGYNSPLHF

j_call: TRBJ2-3
v_call: TRBV27
clone_size: .
d_call: .
cdr3_nt: TGTGCCAGCAGTTTATCGTCTAATAGCATCTTCACAGATACGCAGTATTTT
cdr3_aa: CASSLSSNSIFTDTQYF

j_call: TRBJ1-4
v_call: TRBV5-1
clone_size: .
d_call: TRBD1
cdr3_nt: TGCGCCAGCAGCAGCGGACAGGGGGTTGGCGAAAAACTGTTTTTT
cdr3_aa: CASSSGQGVGEKLFF

j_call: TRBJ2-7
v_call: TRBV28
clone_size: .
d_call: .
cdr3_nt: TGTGCCAGCAGTTTCTTTGGGAGTTCTGGCGAGCAGTACTTC
cdr3_aa: CASSFFGSSGEQYF

j_call: TRBJ1-2
v_call: TRBV10-2
clone_size: once
d_call: .
cdr3_nt: TGCGCCAGCAGTGAGTCCAGTCGCGGGGGTCTCGGCTACACCTTC
cdr3_aa: CASSESSRGGLGYTF

j_call: TRBJ2-7
v_call: TRBV11-1
clone_size: .
d_call: .
cdr3_nt: TGTGCCAGCAGCTTCGGGTCAGGGCCTAGCTACGAGCAGTACTTC
cdr3_aa: CASSFGSGPSYEQYF

j_call: TRBJ1-4
v_call: TRBV5-1
clone_size: once
d_call: .
cdr3_nt: TGCGCCAGCAGCCGTCGACAGGCAACTAATGAAAAACTGTTTTTT
cdr3_aa: CASSRRQATNEKLFF

j_call: TRBJ1-2
v_call: TRBV5-1
clone_size: few
d_call: TRBD1
cdr3_nt: TGCGCCAGCAGCCTGCCCGGGACAGGGGCAATTGGCTACACCTTC
cdr3_aa: CASSLPGTGAIGYTF

j_call: TRBJ1-1
v_call: TRBV9
clone_size: .
d_call: .
cdr3_nt: TGTGCCAGCAGCATCTACTCGACAGCTATGAACACTGAAGCTTTCTTT
cdr3_aa: CASSIYSTAMNTEAFF

j_call: TRBJ1-2
v_call: TRBV6-5
clone_size: .
d_call: .
cdr3_nt: TGTGCCAGCAGTTACTCGGGCTCAGGGCCTGGCTACACCTTC
cdr3_aa: CASSYSGSGPGYTF

j_call: TRBJ2-2
v_call: TRBV2
clone_size: few
d_call: TRBD2
cdr3_nt: TGTGCCAGCAGTCGCGGGGGGACGAACACCGGGGAGCTGTTTTTT
cdr3_aa: CASSRGGTNTGELFF

j_call: TRBJ1-1
v_call: TRBV19
clone_size: .
d_call: .
cdr3_nt: TGTGCCAGTAGTCTGGCAGCGACCCAGGGTAACACTGAAGCTTTCTTT
cdr3_aa: CASSLAATQGNTEAFF

j_call: TRBJ1-1
v_call: TRBV6-6
clone_size: .
d_call: TRBD1
cdr3_nt: TGTGCCAGCAGTGGACGGGACAGGGGCCGTAACACTGAAGCTTTCTTT
cdr3_aa: CASSGRDRGRNTEAFF

j_call: TRBJ1-1
v_call: TRBV11-2
clone_size: few
d_call: .
cdr3_nt: TGTGCCAGCAGCTTAACGGGTGACACTGAAGCTTTCTTT
cdr3_aa: CASSLTGDTEAFF

j_call: TRBJ2-7
v_call: TRBV5-4
clone_size: .
d_call: TRBD2
cdr3_nt: TGTGCCAGCAGACCCGGGACTAGCGGGAGTGTAGGCGAGCAGTACTTC
cdr3_aa: CASRPGTSGSVGEQYF

j_call: TRBJ1-2
v_call: TRBV4-1
clone_size: .
d_call: .
cdr3_nt: TGCGCCAGCAGCCAAGCCCCGGGGGACCCGAACTATGGCTACACCTTC
cdr3_aa: CASSQAPGDPNYGYTF

j_call: TRBJ1-6
v_call: TRBV2
clone_size: .
d_call: .
cdr3_nt: TGTGCCAGCAGGCGGCGACTGGTTGATTCACCCCTCCACTTT
cdr3_aa: CASRRRLVDSPLHF

j_call: TRBJ1-1
v_call: TRBV19
clone_size: few
d_call: .
cdr3_nt: TGTGCCAGTAGTATCCCCGGTCGAGGCACTGAAGCTTTCTTT
cdr3_aa: CASSIPGRGTEAFF

j_call: TRBJ1-5
v_call: TRBV30
clone_size: few
d_call: .
cdr3_nt: TGTGCCTGGAGTGGCATGGCAGGTGGCACCCAGCATTTT
cdr3_aa: CAWSGMAGGTQHF

j_call: TRBJ1-2
v_call: TRBV11-2
clone_size: once
d_call: .
cdr3_nt: TGTGCCAGCAGCTTAGAACAGTTGACAGGCTACACCTTC
cdr3_aa: CASSLEQLTGYTF

j_call: TRBJ1-5
v_call: TRBV6-6
clone_size: .
d_call: TRBD1
cdr3_nt: TGTGCCAGCAGTCCCAGGGGGCTCAGCAATCAGCCCCAGCATTTT
cdr3_aa: CASSPRGLSNQPQHF

j_call: TRBJ1-3
v_call: TRBV29-1
clone_size: .
d_call: .
cdr3_nt: TGCAGCGTTCGCCGGACAGACGTGGTCGATTCTGGAAACACCATATATTTT
cdr3_aa: CSVRRTDVVDSGNTIYF

j_call: TRBJ1-6
v_call: TRBV5-6
clone_size: .
d_call: .
cdr3_nt: TGTGCCAGCAGCTTGGCCCGGGGGGCAGGTTCACCCCTCCACTTT
cdr3_aa: CASSLARGAGSPLHF

j_call: TRBJ1-2
v_call: TRBV19
clone_size: .
d_call: TRBD1
cdr3_nt: TGTGCCAGTAGTATTACTACGGGACAGGGTTTAGGAAACTATGGCTACACCTTC
cdr3_aa: CASSITTGQGLGNYGYTF

j_call: TRBJ1-6
v_call: TRBV7-2
clone_size: .
d_call: .
cdr3_nt: TGTGCCAGCAGCGTGGACAGTTCAGATTCACCCCTCCACTTT
cdr3_aa: CASSVDSSDSPLHF

j_call: TRBJ2-2
v_call: TRBV4-2
clone_size: .
d_call: .
cdr3_nt: TGTGCCAGCAGCGATACTCGGAGGGCGGGGGAGCTGTTTTTT
cdr3_aa: CASSDTRRAGELFF

j_call: TRBJ1-1
v_call: TRBV19
clone_size: .
d_call: .
cdr3_nt: TGTGCCAGTAGTACCGGGGGAAACACTGAAGCTTTCTTT
cdr3_aa: CASSTGGNTEAFF

j_call: TRBJ1-1
v_call: TRBV7-9
clone_size: few
d_call: .
cdr3_nt: TGTGCCAGCAGCTTAACAGGGCAGGCTTTCTTT
cdr3_aa: CASSLTGQAFF

j_call: TRBJ1-1
v_call: TRBV9
clone_size: .
d_call: TRBD1
cdr3_nt: TGTGCCAGCAGCGAGCGACAGGGAAACACTGAAGCTTTCTTT
cdr3_aa: CASSERQGNTEAFF

j_call: TRBJ2-6
v_call: TRBV9
clone_size: .
d_call: .
cdr3_nt: TGTGCCAGCAGCCGATCCGCGGCTGGGGCCAACGTCCTGACTTTC
cdr3_aa: CASSRSAAGANVLTF

j_call: TRBJ2-7
v_call: TRBV6-5
clone_size: .
d_call: TRBD2
cdr3_nt: TGTGCCAGCAGTTTGGGGACTAGCGGCTACGAGCAGTACTTC
cdr3_aa: CASSLGTSGYEQYF

j_call: TRBJ1-4
v_call: TRBV28
clone_size: .
d_call: .
cdr3_nt: TGTGCCAGCAGATACACGACGGGTGGGGAAAAACTGTTTTTT
cdr3_aa: CASRYTTGGEKLFF

j_call: TRBJ2-3
v_call: TRBV7-9
clone_size: .
d_call: TRBD2
cdr3_nt: TGTGCCAGCAGGGGCTGGATAGCGGGGGGGCGGGGCACAGATACGCAGTATTTT
cdr3_aa: CASRGWIAGGRGTDTQYF

j_call: TRBJ1-2
v_call: TRBV5-4
clone_size: .
d_call: .
cdr3_nt: TGTGCCAGCAGCTGGCCCCTTTGGGAGGGGCCCCATGGCTACACCTTC
cdr3_aa: CASSWPLWEGPHGYTF

j_call: TRBJ1-1
v_call: TRBV7-9
clone_size: .
d_call: TRBD1
cdr3_nt: TGTGCCAGCCATACAGGGGGAATCACTGAAGCTTTCTTT
cdr3_aa: CASHTGGITEAFF